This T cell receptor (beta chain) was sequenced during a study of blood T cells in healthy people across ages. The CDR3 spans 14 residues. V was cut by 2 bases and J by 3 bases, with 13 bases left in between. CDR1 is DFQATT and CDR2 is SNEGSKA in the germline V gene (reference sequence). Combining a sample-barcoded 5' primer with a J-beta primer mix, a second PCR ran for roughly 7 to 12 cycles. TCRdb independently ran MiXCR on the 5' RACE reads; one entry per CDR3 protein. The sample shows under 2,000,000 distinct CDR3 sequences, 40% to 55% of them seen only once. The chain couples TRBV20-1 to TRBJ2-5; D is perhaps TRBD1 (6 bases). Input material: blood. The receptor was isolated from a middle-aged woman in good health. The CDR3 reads CSARLSRGKETQYF. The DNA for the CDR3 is TGCAGTGCTAGATTAAGCAGGGGAAAAGAGACCCAGTACTTC.